Each of the 6 T cell receptor beta chains below was sequenced from the same sample in a study of cytomegalovirus exposure and HLA in healthy donors. Primers for the PCR totalled 60 Vbeta and 13 Jbeta. The table came from immunoSEQ multiplex PCR; TCRdb's copy has only in-frame clones and leaves some out. This sample has approximately 44,000 clones, with roughly 80% found just once. Sequenced: PBMCs. The origin of the receptors is a young man in good health and CMV-seronegative.

This clone was counted only a few times. The V call is TRBV18, the J call TRBJ2-1; TRBD2 aligns across 11 bases. V shed 3 bases and J 6 bases; nucleotides not matched to a gene: 7. Per germline, CDR1 KGHSH and CDR2 LQKENI. The CDR3 length is 16 residues. The CDR3 here is CASSPQLAGGINEQFF. CDR3 DNA sequence: TGTGCCAGCTCACCGCAGCTAGCGGGAGGTATCAATGAGCAGTTCTTC.

The chain has TRBV4-2 and TRBJ1-6, with D possibly TRBD1 on 5 matching bases. The V gene lost 4 bases and the J gene lost 9 bases, with 22 bases spanning the gap. This CDR3 spans 17 amino acids. The germline CDR1 and CDR2 sequences are LGHNA and YNFKEQ. In nucleotides, the CDR3 is TGTGCCAGCAGCCGCGAAGAGGCGGGACCCTTAGGTTCACCCCTCCACTTT. Its translation: CASSREEAGPLGSPLHF.

This chain uses TRBV2 with TRBJ2-7; TRBD1 matches 8 bases. CDR1 and CDR2 from the germline V gene are SNHLY and FYNNEI. The trim removed 6 bases at V and 6 bases at J, leaving 13 bases unmatched. The CDR3 has 15 amino acids. CDR3 region: CASRPTGGFNTEQYF. The CDR3 DNA reads as TGTGCCAGCAGACCCACAGGGGGGTTCAATACCGAGCAGTACTTC.

This chain joins TRBV11-2 and TRBJ1-2; 10 bases line up with TRBD1. The CDR3 covers 14 residues. V shed 1 base, J shed 7 bases, and the junction held 3 bases outside the gene matches. CDR1 is SGHAT, CDR2 FQNNGV, per germline. The CDR3 here is CASSLGTGGTGYTF. In DNA, the CDR3 is TGTGCCAGCAGCTTAGGGACAGGGGGAACTGGCTACACCTTC.

V and J are TRBV9 and TRBJ1-6; weak D call: TRBD1 (6 bases). V was clipped by 5 bases and J by 2 bases, with 11 bases between them. This CDR3 region has 15 residues. Germline CDR1 SGDLS, CDR2 YYNGEE. CDR3 loop: CASSGGAPYNSPLHF. The CDR3 nucleotides are TGTGCCAGCAGTGGGGGGGCACCCTATAATTCACCCCTCCACTTT.

J is TRBJ1-5 and V is TRBV10-2, with 7 bases matching TRBD1. Germline-derived CDR1 and CDR2 are WSHSY and SAAADI. This CDR3 contains 13 residues. Trimming took 6 bases from V and 1 from J; bases not matched to a gene: 0. The CDR3 DNA reads as TGCGCCAGCAGACAGGGGAGCAATCAGCCCCAGCATTTT. It specifies CASRQGSNQPQHF.